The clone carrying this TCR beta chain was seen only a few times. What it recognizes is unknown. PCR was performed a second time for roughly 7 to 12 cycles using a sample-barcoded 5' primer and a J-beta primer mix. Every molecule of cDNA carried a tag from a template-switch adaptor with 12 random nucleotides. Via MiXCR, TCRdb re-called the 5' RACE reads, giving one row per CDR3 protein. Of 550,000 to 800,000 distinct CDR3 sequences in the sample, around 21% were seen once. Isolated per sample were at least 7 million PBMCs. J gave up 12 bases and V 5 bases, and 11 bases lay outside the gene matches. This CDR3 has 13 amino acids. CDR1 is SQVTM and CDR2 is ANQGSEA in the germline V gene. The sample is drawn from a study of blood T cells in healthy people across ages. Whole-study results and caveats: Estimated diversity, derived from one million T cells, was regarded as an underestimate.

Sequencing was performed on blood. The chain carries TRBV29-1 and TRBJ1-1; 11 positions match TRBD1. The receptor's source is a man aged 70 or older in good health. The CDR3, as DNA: TGCAGCGTTCATTCCGGACAGGGGGCTGTAACTTTCTTT. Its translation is CSVHSGQGAVTFF. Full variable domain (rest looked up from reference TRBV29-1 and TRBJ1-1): SAVISQKPSRDICQRGTSLTIQCQVDSQVTMMFWYRQQPGQSLTLIATANQGSEATYESGFVIDKFPISRPNLTFSTLTVSNMSPEDSSIYLCSVHSGQGAVTFFGQGTRLTVV.